Listed below are T cell receptor beta chains from one sample, sequenced in a study of T cells in Graves' hyperthyroidism and ophthalmopathy. TCRdb recomputed calls from the multiplex PCR reads with MiXCR, one row per CDR3 protein. The data contain fewer than 750,000 distinct CDR3 sequences, roughly 14% of them singletons. Sequenced: blood. The source is a woman in her 40s with Graves' ophthalmopathy. CDR3s include the opening cysteine and the closing phenylalanine or tryptophan. The listing skips clone size in some rows; elsewhere it reads once, few, many or a size class.

V,size,length,J,CDR3
TRBV29-1,few,15,TRBJ2-7,CSVVVVRGPAHEQYF
TRBV6-1,many,15,TRBJ2-7,CASSAPRDTIYEQYF
TRBV7-2,many,15,TRBJ2-7,CASRLGTGVPYEQYF
TRBV28,many,18,TRBJ1-1,CASSLGPREEDEDTEAFF
TRBV7-2,many,15,TRBJ2-5,CASSEITSGVETQYF
TRBV24-1,once,13,TRBJ1-5,CATSDSALGPQHF
TRBV19,-,13,TRBJ1-5,CAGGGWGNQPQHF
TRBV5-8,-,14,TRBJ1-2,CASSLKMQGRGYTF
TRBV13,-,14,TRBJ2-2,CASEARLSTGELFF
TRBV20-1,many,13,TRBJ1-1,CSATEGVNTEAFF